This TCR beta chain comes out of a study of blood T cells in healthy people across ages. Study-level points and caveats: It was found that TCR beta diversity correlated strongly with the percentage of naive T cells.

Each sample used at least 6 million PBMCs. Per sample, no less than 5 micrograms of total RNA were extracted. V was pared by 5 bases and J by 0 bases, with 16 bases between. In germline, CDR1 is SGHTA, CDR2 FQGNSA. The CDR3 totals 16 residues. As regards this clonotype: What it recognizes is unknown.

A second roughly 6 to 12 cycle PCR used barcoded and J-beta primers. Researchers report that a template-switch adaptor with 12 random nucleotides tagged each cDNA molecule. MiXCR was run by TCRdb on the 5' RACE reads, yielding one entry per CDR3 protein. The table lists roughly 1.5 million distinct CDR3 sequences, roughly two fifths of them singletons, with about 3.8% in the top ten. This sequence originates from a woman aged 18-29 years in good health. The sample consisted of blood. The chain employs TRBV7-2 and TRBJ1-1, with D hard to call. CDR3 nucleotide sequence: TGTGCCAGCAGCCATCCCCTCCCGGAGATGAACACTGAAGCTTTCTTT. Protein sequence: CASSHPLPEMNTEAFF.